This TCR beta chain came from a study of response to subunit inactivated influenza vaccine. The CDR3 consists of 18 residues. Germline V gives CDR1 MNHEY, CDR2 SVGEGT. The V end lost 5 bases, the J end lost 0 bases, and 20 bases lay between the germline ends. Each CDR3 protein gets one entry after TCRdb re-called the RT-PCR reads with MiXCR. The sample shows 300,000 to 350,000 distinct CDR3 sequences, around 22% of them seen only once. The table lists this clonotype with many counts. Antigen unknown. General study findings and limits: Each seasonal influenza vaccination recruits few new T cells, the authors suggested.

This rearrangement joins TRBV6-2 or TRBV6-3 to TRBJ1-5, with D possibly matching TRBD1 (6 bases). The sequences come from PBMCs from blood, collected less than 22 months after vaccination. The TCR was taken from a man aged 45 to 70 who received an inactivated influenza vaccine. CDR3 sequence reads: CASSQTTGHPYSNQPQHF. For the CDR3, the DNA is TGTGCCAGCAGTCAAACCACGGGACATCCCTATAGCAATCAGCCCCAGCATTTT.